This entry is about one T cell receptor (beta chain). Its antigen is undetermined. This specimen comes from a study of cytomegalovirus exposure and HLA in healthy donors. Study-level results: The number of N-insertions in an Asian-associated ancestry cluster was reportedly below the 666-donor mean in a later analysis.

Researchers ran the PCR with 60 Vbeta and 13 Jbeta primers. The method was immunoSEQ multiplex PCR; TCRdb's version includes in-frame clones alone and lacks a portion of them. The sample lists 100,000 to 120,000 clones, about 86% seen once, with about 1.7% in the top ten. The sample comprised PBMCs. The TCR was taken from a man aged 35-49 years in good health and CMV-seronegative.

In nucleotides, the CDR3 is TGTGCCAGCAGCTTAGGGCGACAGGGAACTGAAGCTTTCTTT. This encodes CASSLGRQGTEAFF. This rearrangement joins TRBV7-2 to TRBJ1-1, with 7 bases that match TRBD1. The CDR3 has 14 amino acids. CDR1 is SGHTA, CDR2 FQGNSA, per germline. Unmatched junction bases numbered 4, after V lost 1 base and J lost 5 bases.